This T cell receptor beta chain was identified in a study of blood T cell repertoires in COVID-19. Study overall: The analysed material was cDNA or gDNA that came from T cells, B-cell-depleted T cells, or PBMCs.

V gave up 0 bases and J gave up 1 base; unmatched junction bases: 3. The germline V gene has CDR1 SGHRS and CDR2 YFSETQ. The CDR3 spans 15 residues. The assay was immunoSEQ multiplex PCR, and TCRdb's table has in-frame clones only and misses some. The sample yields some 140,000 clones, roughly 80% seen once. The clonotype comes from a woman older than 75 with acute or convalescent COVID-19. The chain links TRBV5-1 to TRBJ1-1, with TRBD1 matching over 7 bases. Source material: peripheral blood. CDR3 DNA sequence: TGCGCCAGCAGCTTGGGGGACAGAACGAACACTGAAGCTTTCTTT. It translates to CASSLGDRTNTEAFF. The full variable domain, its missing parts supplied by reference TRBV5-1 and TRBJ1-1, is KAGVTQTPRYLIKTRGQQVTLSCSPISGHRSVSWYQQTPGQGLQFLFEYFSETQRNKGNFPGRFSGRQFSNSRSEMNVSTLELGDSALYLCASSLGDRTNTEAFFGQGTRLTVV.